This T cell receptor beta chain was captured by sequencing in a study of response to subunit inactivated influenza vaccine. TCRdb re-analysed the RT-PCR reads in MiXCR, keeping a single row per CDR3 protein. The table shows approximately 700,000 distinct CDR3 sequences, with 11% to 15% occurring only once. The sample consisted of PBMCs from blood, taken roughly 15 days before vaccination. This receptor was taken from a man aged 45-65 years who received an inactivated influenza vaccine.

The CDR3 loop reads CASSSLGGEKLFF. Here the CDR3 DNA reads TGTGCCAGCAGTTCGCTCGGAGGTGAAAAACTGTTTTTT. The gene calls are TRBV27 and TRBJ1-4; D unresolved. CDR3 length equals 13 residues. Trimming took off 4 bases at V and 7 bases at J, with 10 bases between the two ends. Germline V gene data show CDR1 as MNHEY and CDR2 as SMNVEV (reference sequence).